This TCR beta chain was recorded in a study of T cells in localized non-small cell lung cancer. Whole-study findings and limits: Uninvolved adjacent lung showed higher T cell clonality than tumor. Higher T cell density in the blood was associated with longer overall survival, whereas higher adjacent-lung clonality associated with shorter survival. Paired adjacent lung recovered a median about 60 of the top 100 tumor clones. Because sequencing included only one region (of the tumor), heterogeneity remains possible.

Data came from immunoSEQ multiplex PCR; TCRdb stores just in-frame clones and leaves some out. The table records roughly 7,000 clones, roughly 45% of them present only once. V lost 7 bases, J lost 7 bases, and 14 bases stayed unmatched. The CDR3 is 15 amino acids. The germline V gene has CDR1 SQVTM and CDR2 ANQGSEA. A word on this clone: As yet, its antigen is unknown.

The source of this sequence is a man aged 40-75 years with stage III lung adenocarcinoma. Material: lung tumor tissue, obtained before any cancer treatment. This rearrangement joins TRBV29-1 to TRBJ1-4; 8 positions agree with TRBD1. The DNA of the CDR3 is TGCAGCGCCGCCGACAGGACAGGGATTCGTGAAAAACTGTTTTTT. Translating it yields CSAADRTGIREKLFF.